This entry describes one TCR beta chain. This entry is derived from a study of T cell changes during pregnancy in multiple sclerosis. Produced via immunoSEQ multiplex PCR; TCRdb's table is partial and in-frame only. The data contain 90,000 to 150,000 clones, under 95% of them singletons. This sample comprised peripheral blood, obtained before pregnancy. The TCR originated in a female donor with multiple sclerosis, enrolled in a pregnancy study.

CDR3 DNA: TGTGCCAGCAGCAAGGGACTAGCGGGAAGCTCTGGGGCCAACGTCCTGACTTTC. It yields the protein CASSKGLAGSSGANVLTF. The V gene is TRBV5-4, the J gene TRBJ2-6, with 13 bases matching TRBD2. Trimming cost V 4 bases and J 0 bases; bases outside gene matches: 4. Per germline, CDR1 SGHNT and CDR2 YYREEE (reference sequence). This CDR3 has 18 amino acids.